Listed here is a single TCR beta chain. The antigen remains unidentified. Separate from the approximately 670-subject first cohort was the approximately 110-subject validation cohort, to which the donors belonged. CDR1 and CDR2 from the germline V gene are MNHEY and SVGAGI. This CDR3 comprises 14 residues. The trim removed 4 bases at V and 8 bases at J, leaving 5 bases unmatched. The record originates from a study of cytomegalovirus exposure and HLA in healthy donors. General study findings and limits: Despite most TCR sequences being rare, some public TCRs occurred in many donors. In vitro confirmation showed three CMV-associated chains to be CMV antigen specific. The study flagged approximately 180 TCR beta chains as cytomegalovirus-associated.

Sequenced by immunoSEQ multiplex PCR; TCRdb stores in-frame clones only, minus some. This sample yields about 200,000 clones, of which about 79% are seen a single time; 10% to 15% belongs to the top ten. This chain joins TRBV6-5 and TRBJ1-4, with 9 positions matching TRBD1. This TCR was recovered from a woman aged 30 to 39 in good health and CMV-seropositive. The sample taken for sequencing was PBMCs. The CDR3 DNA sequence: TGTGCCAGCAGTTCCGGGACAGGGAAAGAAAAACTGTTTTTT. It specifies CASSSGTGKEKLFF.